This is a list of T cell receptor beta chains from one sample in a study of blood T cell repertoires in COVID-19. Sequencing used immunoSEQ multiplex PCR; TCRdb keeps in-frame clones, though not all of them. The repertoire holds tens of thousands of clones, with about 80% as singletons. Material: peripheral blood. These receptors were collected from a man aged 65 to 85 with acute or convalescent COVID-19. The CDR3 runs from the conserved cysteine through the conserved F or W.

v_call: TRBV12-5
j_call: TRBJ2-1
cdr3_aa: CASGLGTGVFGEQFF

v_call: TRBV3-1/TRBV3-2
j_call: TRBJ2-5
cdr3_aa: CASSPGLGQETQYF

v_call: TRBV9
j_call: TRBJ1-4
cdr3_aa: CASSVGVTGGHEKLFF

v_call: TRBV7-9
j_call: TRBJ2-5
cdr3_aa: CASSKDQGEETQYF

v_call: TRBV27
j_call: TRBJ2-5
cdr3_aa: CASSPRPDRPQETQYF

v_call: TRBV4-1
j_call: TRBJ2-5
cdr3_aa: CASSQEDPLHSAGYQETQYF

v_call: TRBV29-1
j_call: TRBJ1-2
cdr3_aa: CSVVEGGGGYGYTF

v_call: TRBV14
j_call: TRBJ2-3
cdr3_aa: CASSQDHGGSSTDTQYF

v_call: TRBV28
j_call: TRBJ1-1
cdr3_aa: CASTQGTRGAEAFF

v_call: TRBV30
j_call: TRBJ2-1
cdr3_aa: CAWSIGRRNEQFF

v_call: TRBV12-3/TRBV12-4
j_call: TRBJ1-6
cdr3_aa: CASSLEAGSPLHF

v_call: TRBV7-3
j_call: TRBJ1-1
cdr3_aa: CASSLSPGSTEAFF

v_call: TRBV6-6
j_call: TRBJ2-7
cdr3_aa: CASSYEGLAGAYEQYF